Listed here are 9 T cell receptor beta chains from one sample, sequenced in a study of blood T cell repertoires in COVID-19. The method was immunoSEQ multiplex PCR; TCRdb's version includes in-frame clones alone and lacks a portion of them. The data contain under 300,000 clones, around nine tenths of them singletons. The sequencing sample was made of PBMCs or T cells enriched from blood (not recorded which). The receptors shown here come from a woman in her thirties or forties who had recovered from COVID-19.

The genes are TRBV6-5 and TRBJ2-2; TRBD1 is a possible D gene (5 bases). The germline V gene has CDR1 MNHEY and CDR2 SVGAGI. The CDR3 length is 15 residues. Trimming took off 0 bases at V and 5 bases at J, with 10 bases between the two ends. CDR3 region: CASSYSAAGTGELFF. The CDR3 DNA is TGTGCCAGCAGTTACTCCGCCGCAGGGACCGGGGAGCTGTTTTTT.

The gene calls are TRBV7-9 and TRBJ1-1, with a tentative D call TRBD1 (6 bases). Trimming cost V 5 bases and J 0 bases, with 13 bases left between them. This CDR3 has 15 residues. In germline, CDR1 is SEHNR, CDR2 FQNEAQ (reference sequence). CDR3 coding DNA: TGTGCCAGCAGCCCACAGGGTTCTTTGAACACTGAAGCTTTCTTT. Encoded protein: CASSPQGSLNTEAFF.

The V gene is TRBV7-2, the J gene TRBJ1-5, with 8 bases identical to TRBD1. V lost 5 bases, J lost 7 bases, and 4 bases stayed unmatched. From germline, CDR1 is SGHTA and CDR2 FQGNSA. The CDR3 length is 13 residues. This CDR3 is CASSAHRGQPQHF. The CDR3 nucleotides read TGTGCCAGCAGCGCGCACAGGGGGCAGCCCCAGCATTTT.

In its sample, this clone was seen once. V usage is TRBV7-3 and J usage is TRBJ2-2, with a possible D match to TRBD1 (6 bases). Trimming left V 5 bases short and J 4 bases short, with 26 bases between. Germline V lookup: CDR1 SGHTA, CDR2 FQGTGA. The CDR3 is 19 amino acids. Here the CDR3 reads CASSPSPQSWGRGTGELFF. CDR3 DNA: TGTGCCAGCAGCCCGTCACCCCAATCGTGGGGGCGAGGCACCGGGGAGCTGTTTTTT.

This chain uses TRBV7-9 with TRBJ1-1; 9 nucleotides match TRBD1. V lost 3 bases and J lost 3; bases outside the gene matches: 8. Germline CDR1 reads SEHNR; CDR2 reads FQNEAQ (reference sequence). This CDR3 is built from 16 residues. CDR3 nucleotide sequence: TGTGCCAGCAGCTTCGGACAGGGGTTGGTGGACACTGAAGCTTTCTTT. Its translation: CASSFGQGLVDTEAFF.

V usage is TRBV30 and J usage is TRBJ2-7; D is perhaps TRBD2 (5 bases). Germline CDR1 reads GTSNPN; CDR2 reads SVGIG (reference sequence). Trimming cost V 0 bases and J 4 bases, with 7 bases left between them. The CDR3 sequence is 12 residues long. CDR3 sequence: CAWSVTGYEQYF. The CDR3 DNA is TGTGCCTGGAGTGTAACGGGGTACGAGCAGTACTTC.

The chain couples TRBV3-1 (or the pseudogene TRBV3-2) to TRBJ2-1, with 8 bases lining up with TRBD2. The germline V gene has CDR1 LGHDT and CDR2 YNNKEL (reference sequence). The V and J ends lost 1 base and 9 bases, in that order; junction bases with no gene match: 14. The CDR3 covers 17 residues. The CDR3 DNA reads TGTGCCAGCAGCCAAGCCCTACTCGGGACTAGTGTGGGTGAGCAGTTCTTC. Its protein is CASSQALLGTSVGEQFF.

The V gene is TRBV6-5, the J gene TRBJ1-6, with D perhaps TRBD1 (6 bases). Germline loops: CDR1 MNHEY, CDR2 SVGAGI. The CDR3 contains 13 residues. Deletions cut 6 bases from V and 10 bases from J, with 13 bases between. The CDR3 DNA is TGTGCCAGCAGCCAGGGGCTTAGCTCACCCCTCCACTTT. Its translation: CASSQGLSSPLHF.

The chain uses TRBV7-2 and TRBJ2-1, with TRBD2 identical over 9 bases. V gave up 2 bases and J gave up 5 bases; unmatched junction bases: 7. CDR1 and CDR2 from the germline V gene are SGHTA and FQGNSA. The CDR3 spans 16 residues. The DNA of the CDR3 is TGTGCCAGCAGCTTATTGGTGCGGGGGGGGAACAATGAGCAGTTCTTC. Its translation is CASSLLVRGGNNEQFF.